These 19 T cell receptor beta chains were sequenced from one sample in a study of shared T cell receptors in the human thymus. TCRdb keeps only in-frame clones here, not all; method: immunoSEQ multiplex PCR. Of roughly 660,000 clones detected, roughly 88% appear once; the ten largest clones hold 0.008% to 0.011%. This same sample was also part of a study on human thymus T cells.

Sequencing was carried out using thymocytes. The receptors stem from a boy less than two years old with a congenital heart defect.

This clone was counted once. This rearrangement joins TRBV14 to TRBJ2-5; D gene unclear. This CDR3 is built from 12 residues. CDR1 SGHDN and CDR2 FVKESK come from the germline V gene. Trimming took 1 base from V and 4 from J, leaving 4 bases between them. The CDR3 loop reads CASSQGPETQYF. CDR3 nucleotide sequence: TGTGCCAGCAGCCAAGGGCCAGAGACCCAGTACTTC.

The V and J genes are TRBV6-6 and TRBJ2-7; perhaps TRBD1 as D (5 bases). The V gene lost 4 bases and the J gene lost 7 bases, with 20 bases spanning the gap. This CDR3 region has 15 residues. In germline, CDR1 is MNHNY, CDR2 SVGAGI (reference sequence). The CDR3 sequence: CASSWGHSLRLEQYF. DNA of the CDR3: TGTGCCAGCAGTTGGGGCCACTCGCTAAGGTTAGAGCAGTACTTC.

The chain recombines TRBV6-5 with TRBJ1-2; 12 bases agree with TRBD1. With V trimmed by 2 bases and J by 6 bases, 4 bases remained unmatched. The CDR3 length is 15 residues. Germline V gene lookup returns CDR1 MNHEY and CDR2 SVGAGI. The CDR3 here is CASSYGTGGANGYTF. CDR3 DNA sequence: TGTGCCAGCAGTTACGGGACAGGGGGCGCGAATGGCTACACCTTC.

The genes are TRBV19 and TRBJ2-3, with TRBD2 matching 7 bases. V was pared by 3 bases and J by 4 bases, with 7 bases of the junction left unmatched. The CDR3 length is 15 residues. Germline loops: CDR1 LNHDA, CDR2 SQIVND (reference sequence). The CDR3 sequence: CASSILRGSPDTQYF. CDR3 sequence (DNA): TGTGCCAGTAGTATTCTACGCGGGAGTCCAGATACGCAGTATTTT.

CDR3 amino acids: CASSIAGATDYEQYF. The CDR3 bases are TGTGCCAGCAGTATAGCGGGAGCGACAGACTACGAGCAGTACTTC. The chain employs TRBV6-5 and TRBJ2-7; 9 bases are a match to TRBD2. CDR1 and CDR2 (germline): MNHEY, SVGAGI. The CDR3 sequence is 15 residues long. With 5 bases clipped from V and 3 bases from J, the junction kept 8 bases outside the gene matches.

The V gene is TRBV4-1, the J gene TRBJ2-5, with TRBD2 identical over 10 bases. Trimming took 3 bases from V and 4 from J; bases not matched to a gene: 8. Germline CDR1 is MGHRA and CDR2 is YSYEKL. The CDR3 runs 16 residues. The CDR3, as DNA: TGCGCCAGCAGCCACCTATTTAGCGGGAGGTCAGAGACCCAGTACTTC. Its protein product is CASSHLFSGRSETQYF.

The chain has TRBV10-3 and TRBJ2-5; 10 nucleotides line up with TRBD2. Germline lookup yields CDR1 ENHRY and CDR2 SYGVKD. V lost 0 bases and J lost 2; bases outside the gene matches: 9. The CDR3 has 18 residues. The CDR3 DNA follows: TGTGCCATCAGTGAGTCCGAGGTAGCGGGGGGCCTGCAAGAGACCCAGTACTTC. This sequence encodes CAISESEVAGGLQETQYF.

About this clone itself: Compared with germline, one end of the junction differs, possibly owing to a read error. The chain has TRBV14 and TRBJ2-7; 8 nucleotides align to TRBD2. Germline V gene data show CDR1 as SGHDN and CDR2 as FVKESK. The CDR3 totals 16 residues. CDR3 loop: CASRQAPGLGVYEQYF. As DNA, the CDR3 is TGTGCCAGCAGACAAGCACCGGGACTAGGAGTATACGAGCAGTACTTC.

The chain combines TRBV27 with TRBJ2-1; D is possibly TRBD2 (7 bases). V lost 5 bases and J 4 bases, leaving 15 bases between the germline ends. This CDR3 is built from 15 residues. CDR1 MNHEY and CDR2 SMNVEV come from the germline V gene (reference sequence). In DNA, the CDR3 is TGTGCCAGCAGTAGAGGGGGGGGACCTTACAATGAGCAGTTCTTC. It translates to CASSRGGGPYNEQFF.

In its sample, this clone was seen a few times. V and J are TRBV7-2 and TRBJ2-1; 12 positions agree with TRBD2. Trimming removed 0 bases from V and 2 bases from J; junction bases left unmatched: 14. CDR1 and CDR2 (germline): SGHTA, FQGNSA. This CDR3 has 21 amino acids. The CDR3 nucleotides read TGTGCCAGCAGCTTAGCAACTGTAAGGCTAGCGGGAGGGATCACCTACAATGAGCAGTTCTTC. Translated: CASSLATVRLAGGITYNEQFF.

V and J are TRBV2 and TRBJ2-3; TRBD2 matches at 7 bases. This CDR3 contains 15 residues. Germline CDR1 reads SNHLY; CDR2 reads FYNNEI. Germline trimming cut 6 bases from V and 6 bases from J; bases unmatched to any gene: 12. The CDR3 sequence: CASRDSRLAPDTQYF. The CDR3 DNA reads as TGTGCCAGCAGGGACTCCAGACTAGCCCCCGATACGCAGTATTTT.

This clone was counted a single time. The V and J genes are TRBV7-9 and TRBJ2-7; TRBD2 matches at 8 bases. Trimming cost V 5 bases and J 2 bases; bases outside gene matches: 5. Germline V gene sequence: CDR1 SEHNR, CDR2 FQNEAQ (reference sequence). This CDR3 spans 14 amino acids. This CDR3 is CASSRPGLAYEQYF. In DNA, the CDR3 is TGTGCCAGCAGCAGGCCGGGACTAGCCTACGAGCAGTACTTC.

This clone appeared a single time. In nucleotides, the CDR3 is TGTGCCAGCAGTTTCCATCGGGGCGGGAGAGAGTACAATGAGCAGTTCTTC. Translation gives CASSFHRGGREYNEQFF. V is TRBV13 and J is TRBJ2-1, with 7 nucleotides matching TRBD2. The CDR3 sequence is 17 residues long. The germline V gene has CDR1 PRHDT and CDR2 FYEKMQ (reference sequence). The V segment lost 6 bases and the J segment 4 bases; nucleotides outside the gene matches: 15.

The chain uses TRBV13 and TRBJ2-5; unclear D gene. The CDR3 spans 14 residues. V was trimmed by 1 base and J by 1 base, leaving 7 bases between them. Germline V gene sequence: CDR1 PRHDT, CDR2 FYEKMQ (reference sequence). The CDR3 here is CASSLDAVQETQYF. DNA for the CDR3: TGTGCCAGCAGCTTAGATGCGGTCCAAGAGACCCAGTACTTC.

V gene TRBV7-8 combines with J gene TRBJ2-7, with TRBD1 identical over 9 bases. J was trimmed by 4 bases and V by 4 bases; bases with no gene match: 8. The CDR3 spans 15 residues. CDR1 is SGHVS and CDR2 is FQNEAQ in the germline V gene. CDR3 in amino acids: CASSSNRDRVYEQYF. For the CDR3, the DNA is TGTGCCAGCAGCTCAAACCGGGACAGGGTTTACGAGCAGTACTTC. Full variable domain (missing parts from reference TRBV7-8 and TRBJ2-7): GAGVSQSPRYKVAKRGQDVALRCDPISGHVSLFWYQQALGQGPEFLTYFQNEAQLDKSGLPSDRFFAERPEGSVSTLKIQRTQQEDSAVYLCASSSNRDRVYEQYFGPGTRLTVT.

The chain joins TRBV29-1 to TRBJ2-1; TRBD2 is a possible D gene (5 bases). Trimming took 4 bases from V and 3 from J, leaving 10 bases between them. CDR1 is SQVTM and CDR2 is ANQGSEA in the germline V gene. There are 13 residues in the CDR3. The CDR3 coding sequence is TGCAGCGTTGCGAGCGGAGTCTACAATGAGCAGTTCTTC. Translating gives CSVASGVYNEQFF.

DNA of the CDR3: TGTGCCAGCAGTCCCCCCGGGGTCCACTCCTACGAGCAGTACTTC. Its translation: CASSPPGVHSYEQYF. The chain joins TRBV6-5 to TRBJ2-7; possibly TRBD2 for D (5 bases). V shed 5 bases and J shed 0 bases, with 14 bases lying between them. CDR1 is MNHEY, CDR2 SVGAGI, per germline. The CDR3 spans 15 residues.

The chain joins TRBV2 to TRBJ2-7, with TRBD1 as a possible D gene (6 bases). CDR3 length: 13 residues. Deletions cut 7 bases from V and 0 bases from J, with 10 bases between. Germline CDR1 is SNHLY and CDR2 is FYNNEI. This chain's CDR3 is CASISTGSYEQYF. The CDR3, as DNA: TGTGCCAGCATTTCGACAGGCTCCTACGAGCAGTACTTC.

This clone was recorded once. CDR3 sequence (DNA): TGTGCCAGTAGTACTCGCGGGAGGGGGGAGACCCAGTACTTC. It specifies CASSTRGRGETQYF. The chain combines TRBV19 with TRBJ2-5; 9 bases match TRBD2. The CDR3 totals 14 residues. V lost 4 bases, J lost 5 bases, and 5 bases stayed unmatched. The germline V gene encodes CDR1 LNHDA and CDR2 SQIVND (reference sequence).